These 19 T cell receptor beta chains were sequenced from one sample in a study of Graves' ophthalmopathy and Graves' hyperthyroidism. The sequenced template was RNA, covering the TCR beta CDR3 region. The first-round RT-PCR employed HTBI primers together with the Qiagen OneStep RT-PCR kit. A multiplex PCR was then performed as the second round. TCRdb reprocessed the multiplex PCR reads with MiXCR, giving one entry per CDR3 protein. This sample has 350,000 or so distinct CDR3 sequences; 17% occur once, and the top ten carry approximately 13%. Sequencing was carried out using peripheral blood. Source of these receptors: an adult man with Graves' ophthalmopathy.

This clonotype was found many times. The chain has TRBV19 and TRBJ2-6; D remains ambiguous. From germline, CDR1 is LNHDA and CDR2 SQIVND (reference sequence). CDR3 length: 16 residues. Trimming removed 7 bases from V and 4 bases from J, with 17 bases in between. DNA for the CDR3: TGTGCCAGTACCATGGTACAAGTTGTGGGGGCCAACGTCCTGACTTTC. Translating gives CASTMVQVVGANVLTF.

This clonotype was observed at least ten times. The chain joins TRBV12-3 or TRBV12-4 to TRBJ2-7; unclear D gene. This CDR3 comprises 15 residues. Trimming took 3 bases from V and 2 from J, leaving 14 bases between them. The CDR3 here is CASSLGHVSPYEQYF. The CDR3 DNA reads as TGTGCCAGCAGTTTGGGCCATGTAAGCCCCTACGAGCAGTACTTC.

This clonotype was recorded many times. Here the CDR3 omits its conserved ending phenylalanine or tryptophan, so a read error is the likely source. The chain combines TRBV4-1 with TRBJ1-2, with a weak D call TRBD1 (6 bases). V lost 5 bases to trimming and J lost 0 bases, with 16 bases between them. The CDR3 sequence is 16 residues long. Germline CDR1 is MGHRA and CDR2 is YSYEKL. CDR3 nucleotides: TGCGCCAGCAGCGAAGTGCCAGGGGACACTAACTATGGCTACACCCTC. It encodes CASSEVPGDTNYGYTL.

With respect to this clonotype: A single base separates this from a much larger clone, so it may be a read error. The chain uses TRBV7-3 and TRBJ2-7; possible D gene TRBD2, 6 bases. Trimming pared 1 base from V and 2 bases from J, leaving 9 bases between. Germline loops: CDR1 SGHTA, CDR2 FQGTGA. The CDR3 is made up of 14 amino acids. The CDR3 region is CASSLKAGPYEQYF. The CDR3 region has the DNA TGTGCCAGCAGCTTAAAGGCGGGACCCTACGAGCAGTACTTC.

This clonotype was detected ten times or more. The chain combines TRBV6-2 or TRBV6-3 with TRBJ1-6, with a possible D match to TRBD1 (5 bases). CDR3 length: 13 residues. Germline loops: CDR1 MNHEY, CDR2 SVGEGT. The V end was cut by 6 bases, the J end by 9 bases, with 12 bases between. As DNA, the CDR3 is TGTGCCAGCAGGGGGACTTTCGCTTCACCCCTCCACTTT. It specifies CASRGTFASPLHF.

Worth noting for this clonotype: This clone may be a read error of a much larger clone one base away. This sequence joins TRBV19 and TRBJ1-1, with D maybe TRBD1 (6 bases). Deletions cut 7 bases from V and 5 bases from J, with 11 bases between. Germline CDR1 reads LNHDA; CDR2 reads SQIVND (reference sequence). The CDR3 loop spans 12 amino acids. CDR3 sequence reads: CASNRAGTEAFF. The CDR3 DNA is TGTGCCAGTAACAGGGCAGGGACTGAAGCTTTCTTT.

This clonotype was detected many times. The chain carries TRBV4-1 and TRBJ2-5; no firm D call. The germline V gene has CDR1 MGHRA and CDR2 YSYEKL. This CDR3 has 15 amino acids. Trimming removed 3 bases at V and 3 bases at J, with 14 bases between. CDR3 region: CASSQNVGFEETQYF. The CDR3 nucleotides are TGCGCCAGCAGCCAGAATGTGGGGTTTGAAGAGACCCAGTACTTC.

Ten or more counts support this clonotype. The genes are TRBV19 and TRBJ1-1; no definite D call. This CDR3 has 17 amino acids. The germline V gene encodes CDR1 LNHDA and CDR2 SQIVND (reference sequence). V dropped 4 bases and J dropped 0 bases, with 18 bases sitting between them. CDR3 nucleotides: TGTGCCAGTAGTACGGCCCTCGGACGCCCAATGAACACTGAAGCTTTCTTT. Its translation is CASSTALGRPMNTEAFF.

In this sample, this clonotype turned up many times. Just one base apart from a much larger clone, this may be a read error. The genes are TRBV6-2 or TRBV6-3 and TRBJ1-3; unclear D gene. V dropped 0 bases and J dropped 0 bases, with 9 bases sitting between them. Germline V gene lookup returns CDR1 MNHEY and CDR2 SVGEGT. The CDR3 length is 16 residues. CDR3 coding DNA: TGTGCCAGCAGTTACTCGCCCAGCTACTCTGGAAACACCATATATTTT. This sequence encodes CASSYSPSYSGNTIYF.

At least ten counts were recorded for this clonotype. DNA of the CDR3: TGTGCCTGGAGTGTAGGCAGGGCAGGGTATGGCTACACCTTC. This encodes CAWSVGRAGYGYTF. The chain carries TRBV30 and TRBJ1-2, with D possibly TRBD1 on 5 matching bases. V lost 0 bases, J lost 5 bases, and 13 bases lay in between. Germline values: CDR1 GTSNPN, CDR2 SVGIG (reference sequence). CDR3 length equals 14 residues.

A note on this clonotype: One junction end does not reproduce the germline sequence, and a read error may be involved. The chain couples TRBV4-1 to TRBJ1-2, with D perhaps matching TRBD1 (5 bases). This CDR3 region has 14 residues. In germline, CDR1 is MGHRA, CDR2 YSYEKL. In DNA, the CDR3 is TGCGCCAGCAGCCAAGATAGGGGTAACTTTGGCTACACCTTC. This gives the protein CASSQDRGNFGYTF.

Many counts were recorded for this clonotype. The CDR3 protein is CASSPTGVPEAFF. For the CDR3, the DNA is TGTGCCAGCAGCCCGACAGGGGTTCCTGAAGCTTTCTTT. V and J are TRBV5-6 and TRBJ1-1; 8 bases agree with TRBD1. The CDR3 has 13 amino acids. Germline V CDR1 and CDR2: SGHDT, YYEEEE. With 4 bases clipped from V and 6 bases from J, the junction kept 5 bases outside the gene matches.

This chain connects TRBV6-2 or TRBV6-3 to TRBJ1-5; D possibly corresponds to TRBD1 (5 bases). Germline V lookup: CDR1 MNHEY, CDR2 SVGEGT. The CDR3 consists of 14 residues. Trimming took 2 bases from V and 4 from J, leaving 9 bases between them. Here the CDR3 reads CASSYPGQNQPQHF. As DNA, the CDR3 is TGTGCCAGCAGTTACCCCGGACAAAATCAGCCCCAGCATTTT.

The chain links TRBV19 to TRBJ2-6; D assignment may be TRBD1 or TRBD2 (5 bases each). This CDR3 has 18 residues. Germline CDR1 and CDR2: LNHDA and SQIVND (reference sequence). The V gene lost 8 bases and the J gene lost 2 bases, with 22 bases spanning the gap. CDR3 DNA: TGTGCCAGTGCTCCCGGGATCGGGGCTGGCGCTGGGGCCAACGTCCTGACTTTC. Translated, it gives CASAPGIGAGAGANVLTF.

This rearrangement joins TRBV28 to TRBJ1-6, with 10 bases matching TRBD1. This CDR3 has 15 residues. Unmatched junction bases numbered 4, after V lost 3 bases and J lost 8 bases. Germline CDR1 MDHEN, CDR2 SYDVKM. The CDR3 DNA follows: TGTGCCAGCAGTTTTAGGGGGACAGGGGATTCACCCCTCCACTTT. Its translation: CASSFRGTGDSPLHF.

This clonotype was counted many times. The chain employs TRBV12-3 or TRBV12-4 and TRBJ2-2; D might be TRBD1 (6 bases). This CDR3 has 15 amino acids. Trimming stripped 6 bases from V and 5 bases from J, with 16 bases between. The CDR3 region has the DNA TGTGCCAGCAGCACTCAGGGGCAGAGGACCGGGGAGCTGTTTTTT. It codes for CASSTQGQRTGELFF.

This clonotype was detected many times. This chain links TRBV25-1 with TRBJ2-2; TRBD2 might be the D (5 bases). Trimming took 1 base from V and 0 from J, leaving 12 bases between them. This CDR3 spans 17 amino acids. Germline values: CDR1 MGHDK, CDR2 SYGVNS. DNA for the CDR3: TGTGCCAGCAGTGAATTTGGCGGACTGACGAACACCGGGGAGCTGTTTTTT. It yields the protein CASSEFGGLTNTGELFF. The whole variable domain, filled in from reference TRBV25-1 and TRBJ2-2, reads EADIYQTPRYLVIGTGKKITLECSQTMGHDKMYWYQQDPGMELHLIHYSYGVNSTEKGDLSSESTVSRIRTEHFPLTLESARPSHTSQYLCASSEFGGLTNTGELFFGEGSRLTVL.

The chain links TRBV30 to TRBJ1-2, with D possibly TRBD1 on 6 matching bases. This CDR3 is built from 13 residues. Germline V gene lookup returns CDR1 GTSNPN and CDR2 SVGIG (reference sequence). Trimming removed 4 bases at V and 8 bases at J, with 17 bases between. The CDR3 protein is CAWTGTRSKGYTF. The CDR3, as DNA: TGTGCCTGGACCGGGACACGGAGCAAGGGCTACACCTTC.

This clonotype was picked up many times. The chain recombines TRBV4-3 with TRBJ2-6, with unresolved D. V was clipped by 0 bases and J by 8 bases, with 20 bases between them. The CDR3 consists of 18 residues. The germline gives CDR1 LGHNA, CDR2 YSLEER. The DNA of the CDR3 is TGCGCCAGCAGCCAAGATCACGTTTGGCAGCAAAGGACCAACGTCCTGACTTTC. This codes for CASSQDHVWQQRTNVLTF.